These 30 T cell receptor beta chains were all obtained from the same sample, sequenced in a study of CD8+ T cells in alopecia areata. Once RNA had been extracted, it was reverse transcribed into cDNA to act as the sequencing template. The data were produced by immunoSEQ multiplex PCR, yet TCRdb's version contains in-frame clones alone and is incomplete. The sample records fewer than 250,000 clones, 55% to 70% being singletons. Treatment indicated: oral pan-JAK inhibitor, 5-10 mg twice daily. The source was CD4+ T cells sorted from blood, collected at week 4, from a patient treated with tofacitinib. The receptors here all came from a human donor with alopecia areata.

The chain is built from TRBV2 and TRBJ2-7; TRBD1 agrees at 10 bases. CDR1 SNHLY and CDR2 FYNNEI come from the germline V gene. Trimming took 6 bases from V and 4 from J; bases not matched to a gene: 6. The CDR3 loop spans 14 amino acids. This CDR3 is CASSGQGGLYEQYF. The CDR3 DNA reads as TGTGCCAGCAGCGGACAGGGGGGCTTGTACGAGCAGTACTTC.

V gene TRBV7-3 combines with J gene TRBJ2-4, with 7 bases aligning to TRBD1. The V gene end was trimmed by 3 bases and the J gene end by 2 bases; junction bases not matched to a gene: 7. CDR1 is SGHTA, CDR2 FQGTGA, per germline. The CDR3 length is 16 residues. The DNA of the CDR3 is TGTGCCAGCAGCTTGGTAGGGGGCGCGTCCAAAAACATTCAGTACTTC. It codes for CASSLVGGASKNIQYF.

This sequence joins TRBV5-6 and TRBJ1-5; TRBD1 agrees at 10 bases. CDR3 length equals 16 residues. Germline V gene sequence: CDR1 SGHDT, CDR2 YYEEEE. Trimming removed 1 base from V and 7 bases from J; junction bases left unmatched: 8. The CDR3 sequence: CASSLRRDRGGQPQHF. CDR3 in DNA: TGTGCCAGCAGCTTGAGGAGGGACAGGGGCGGCCAGCCCCAGCATTTT.

The sample holds one count of this clone. The rearrangement links TRBV30 to TRBJ2-2; no reliable D call. Per germline, CDR1 GTSNPN and CDR2 SVGIG (reference sequence). Deletions cut 3 bases from V and 2 bases from J, with 7 bases between. This CDR3 contains 13 residues. CDR3 residues: CAWSLINTGELFF. The CDR3 DNA sequence: TGTGCCTGGAGCCTTATTAACACCGGGGAGCTGTTTTTT.

This sequence joins TRBV5-4 and TRBJ2-7, with 7 positions matching TRBD1. CDR1 SGHNT and CDR2 YYREEE come from the germline V gene (reference sequence). The CDR3 is 17 residues long. V was pared by 6 bases and J by 0 bases, with 15 bases of the junction left unmatched. CDR3: CASTFQLTGKYSYEQYF. CDR3 DNA: TGTGCCAGCACCTTTCAGCTGACAGGGAAATACTCCTACGAGCAGTACTTC. The whole variable domain, filled in from reference TRBV5-4 and TRBJ2-7, reads ETGVTQSPTHLIKTRGQQVTLRCSSQSGHNTVSWYQQALGQGPQFIFQYYREEENGRGNFPPRFSGLQFPNYSSELNVNALELDDSALYLCASTFQLTGKYSYEQYFGPGTRLTVT.

The rearrangement joins TRBV2 to TRBJ2-7; TRBD1 is a possible D gene (5 bases). Germline CDR1 SNHLY, CDR2 FYNNEI. V shed 4 bases and J shed 3 bases, with 7 bases lying between them. The CDR3 has 12 residues. CDR3 amino acids: CASSGRGYEQYF. CDR3 coding DNA: TGTGCCAGCAGTGGAAGGGGCTACGAGCAGTACTTC.

This chain joins TRBV19 and TRBJ2-4; D not resolved. Trimming left V 10 bases short and J 0 bases short, with 10 bases between. The CDR3 spans 13 residues. In germline, CDR1 is LNHDA, CDR2 SQIVND (reference sequence). The CDR3 sequence: CATAGVAKNIQYF. The DNA of the CDR3 is TGTGCCACCGCAGGAGTAGCCAAAAACATTCAGTACTTC.

The sample holds one count of this clone. The chain couples TRBV29-1 to TRBJ2-7; the match to TRBD1 covers 8 bases. The CDR3 totals 13 residues. Germline V gene sequence: CDR1 SQVTM, CDR2 ANQGSEA. V lost 5 bases, J lost 7 bases, and 10 bases stayed unmatched. Here the CDR3 DNA reads TGCAGCGTTTTCCGCACAGGGGGTAAAGAGCAGTACTTC. Translation: CSVFRTGGKEQYF.

With regard to this clone: Other DNA variants within this sample encode the same CDR3. The gene calls are TRBV7-9 and TRBJ2-3; TRBD2 agrees at 13 bases. Germline CDR1 is SEHNR and CDR2 is FQNEAQ (reference sequence). Losses at the gene ends were 4 bases for V and 3 bases for J; bases not matched to a gene: 1. CDR3 length equals 15 residues. Written as DNA, the CDR3 is TGTGCCAGCAGCTCGGGACTAGCGGGGACAGATACGCAGTATTTT. Protein product: CASSSGLAGTDTQYF.

V gene TRBV9 combines with J gene TRBJ2-5; no definite D call. Trimming removed 0 bases from V and 2 bases from J, with 8 bases in between. The CDR3 covers 14 residues. Germline-derived CDR1 and CDR2 are SGDLS and YYNGEE. In nucleotides, the CDR3 is TGTGCCAGCAGCGTAGCTTTGAATCAAGAGACCCAGTACTTC. Translation: CASSVALNQETQYF.

This clone was detected a few times. Other nucleotide sequences from this sample produce the same CDR3. The chain carries TRBV2 and TRBJ2-5, with D uncertain. Trimming cost V 3 bases and J 5 bases, with 10 bases left between them. Germline CDR1 and CDR2: SNHLY and FYNNEI. CDR3 length: 13 amino acids. The CDR3 loop reads CASSELGLETQYF. DNA of the CDR3: TGTGCCAGCAGTGAGTTGGGGTTGGAGACCCAGTACTTC.

CDR3 amino acids: CASSVAAGVNTGELFF. The CDR3 DNA reads TGTGCCAGCAGCGTAGCCGCGGGGGTGAACACCGGGGAGCTGTTTTTT. The chain is built from TRBV9 and TRBJ2-2; the match to TRBD2 covers 7 bases. The CDR3 extends over 16 amino acids. Losses at the gene ends were 0 bases for V and 1 base for J; bases not matched to a gene: 3. Germline CDR1 and CDR2: SGDLS and YYNGEE.

The CDR3 DNA reads as TGTGCCAGCAGCTTAGGGGGCATCGGCACAGATACGCAGTATTTT. This encodes CASSLGGIGTDTQYF. The chain has TRBV7-9 and TRBJ2-3; TRBD1 might be the D (5 bases). The length of the CDR3 is 15 residues. The V gene's germline CDR1 is SEHNR and CDR2 FQNEAQ (reference sequence). With 1 base removed from V and 1 base from J, the gap between germline ends came to 9 bases.

The rearrangement links TRBV7-2 to TRBJ2-5; 9 bases match TRBD1. CDR1 and CDR2 (germline): SGHTA, FQGNSA. V lost 5 bases to trimming and J lost 6 bases; unmatched junction nucleotides: 7. This CDR3 region has 14 residues. The CDR3 DNA is TGTGCCAGCAGCCAGGGGACAGGGAGGAAGACCCAGTACTTC. Residues: CASSQGTGRKTQYF.

This sequence joins TRBV7-9 and TRBJ1-2; D gene unclear. The CDR3 is 13 amino acids. Per the germline V gene, CDR1 is SEHNR and CDR2 is FQNEAQ (reference sequence). V was trimmed by 6 bases and J by 8 bases, leaving 16 bases between them. CDR3 coding DNA: TGTGCCAGCAGTCCCGACGGAATCGGCGGCTACACCTTC. As protein: CASSPDGIGGYTF.

The gene calls are TRBV5-4 and TRBJ2-1; perhaps D is TRBD1 or TRBD2 (5 bases each). Trimming shortened V by 4 bases and J by 9 bases, and 17 bases separated the two germline ends. Per the germline V gene, CDR1 is SGHNT and CDR2 is YYREEE (reference sequence). This CDR3 spans 14 amino acids. The CDR3 sequence: CASSPSSTGTEQFF. Written as DNA, the CDR3 is TGTGCCAGCAGCCCATCCTCAACGGGGACTGAGCAGTTCTTC.

This clone was recorded once. The chain combines TRBV29-1 with TRBJ2-1, with D maybe TRBD1 (6 bases). Germline CDR1 reads SQVTM; CDR2 reads ANQGSEA. Trimming took off 6 bases at V and 4 bases at J, with 13 bases between the two ends. CDR3 length: 13 residues. DNA of the CDR3: TGCAGCGTCGGACAGTACATATACAATGAGCAGTTCTTC. Amino acid sequence: CSVGQYIYNEQFF.

The chain couples TRBV2 to TRBJ1-4; tentatively, D is TRBD1 (5 bases). In germline, CDR1 is SNHLY, CDR2 FYNNEI. V was trimmed by 6 bases and J by 4 bases, leaving 9 bases between them. The CDR3 totals 13 residues. Here the CDR3 reads CASREQVNEKLFF. CDR3 nucleotides: TGTGCCAGCAGGGAACAGGTTAATGAAAAACTGTTTTTT.

The chain combines TRBV19 with TRBJ2-5; perhaps TRBD1 as D (6 bases). The CDR3 is made up of 12 amino acids. V was shortened by 8 bases and J by 4 bases, with 11 bases between the two germline ends. The germline V gene has CDR1 LNHDA and CDR2 SQIVND (reference sequence). CDR3 in DNA: TGTGCCAGTTCAATGGGGGCAGAGACCCAGTACTTC. This sequence encodes CASSMGAETQYF.

This clone was counted once. The rearrangement joins TRBV2 to TRBJ1-2; D remains unclear. CDR1 and CDR2 from the germline V gene are SNHLY and FYNNEI. Trimming pared 1 base from V and 1 base from J, leaving 10 bases between. This CDR3 region has 15 residues. CDR3 coding DNA: TGTGCCAGCAGTGAAGGGGCCCGTTTTAACTATGGCTACACCTTC. As protein: CASSEGARFNYGYTF.

This clone has at least ten counts. J is TRBJ2-7 and V is TRBV7-9; 9 bases fit TRBD2. With 8 bases clipped from V and 3 bases from J, the junction kept 5 bases outside the gene matches. The CDR3 has 13 amino acids. The germline gives CDR1 SEHNR, CDR2 FQNEAQ (reference sequence). CDR3 sequence reads: CASEDSGGYEQYF. CDR3 nucleotides: TGTGCCAGCGAGGATAGCGGGGGCTACGAGCAGTACTTC. The full variable domain, completed using reference TRBV7-9 and TRBJ2-7, is DTGVSQNPRHKITKRGQNVTFRCDPISEHNRLYWYRQTLGQGPEFLTYFQNEAQLEKSRLLSDRFSAERPKGSFSTLEIQRTEQGDSAMYLCASEDSGGYEQYFGPGTRLTVT.

This clone has just a few counts. The gene calls are TRBV15 and TRBJ2-3; no reliable D call. Germline CDR1 LNHNV, CDR2 YYDKDF (reference sequence). Trimming pared 0 bases from V and 2 bases from J, leaving 9 bases between. The CDR3 covers 15 residues. CDR3 nucleotides: TGTGCCACCAGCAGAGACCCTCAACCCACAGATACGCAGTATTTT. Encoded protein: CATSRDPQPTDTQYF. Complete variable domain (other parts from reference TRBV15 and TRBJ2-3): DAMVIQNPRYQVTQFGKPVTLSCSQTLNHNVMYWYQQKSSQAPKLLFHYYDKDFNNEADTPDNFQSRRPNTSFCFLDIRSPGLGDTAMYLCATSRDPQPTDTQYFGPGTRLTVL.

This clone was detected once. This chain joins TRBV7-2 and TRBJ1-5, with TRBD1 as a possible D gene (5 bases). V was cut by 2 bases and J by 7 bases, with 15 bases left in between. CDR1 SGHTA and CDR2 FQGNSA come from the germline V gene. This CDR3 region has 15 residues. The CDR3 DNA is TGTGCCAGCAGCTTAAAGTGGGCAGGGACCCAGCCCCAGCATTTT. Encoded protein: CASSLKWAGTQPQHF.

The chain combines TRBV2 with TRBJ1-2, with D possibly TRBD1 on 5 matching bases. CDR1 SNHLY and CDR2 FYNNEI come from the germline V gene. This CDR3 is built from 12 residues. Deletions cut 9 bases from V and 7 bases from J, with 15 bases between. As DNA, the CDR3 is TGTGCCAGTTCCAGGGTCGGGGTTGGCTACACCTTC. This sequence encodes CASSRVGVGYTF.

In its sample, this clone was seen a few times. The J gene is TRBJ1-5, the V gene TRBV19; tentative D call: TRBD1 (5 bases). The germline gives CDR1 LNHDA, CDR2 SQIVND (reference sequence). CDR3 length: 17 residues. V lost 0 bases and J lost 0, with 12 bases in between. CDR3 nucleotide sequence: TGTGCCAGTAGTATAGATCGGGGCCGGGATAGCAATCAGCCCCAGCATTTT. The encoded protein is CASSIDRGRDSNQPQHF.

The rearrangement uses TRBV29-1 and TRBJ2-5; D not resolved. Germline V lookup: CDR1 SQVTM, CDR2 ANQGSEA. Trimming removed 5 bases from V and 9 bases from J, with 16 bases in between. There are 12 residues in the CDR3. CDR3 sequence: CSVTRVKAAQYF. The CDR3 coding sequence is TGCAGCGTTACCCGAGTTAAGGCGGCCCAGTACTTC.

The chain uses TRBV27 and TRBJ2-2; the match to TRBD1 covers 10 bases. Losses at the gene ends were 7 bases for V and 7 bases for J; bases not matched to a gene: 3. CDR3 length equals 13 residues. Germline CDR1 and CDR2: MNHEY and SMNVEV (reference sequence). CDR3 residues: CASKGQGNGELFF. DNA for the CDR3: TGTGCCAGCAAGGGACAGGGGAACGGGGAGCTGTTTTTT.

This clone was counted only a few times. The genes are TRBV19 and TRBJ2-7, with TRBD2 as a possible D gene (5 bases). CDR1 is LNHDA and CDR2 is SQIVND in the germline V gene (reference sequence). The CDR3 totals 14 residues. Trimming pared 5 bases from V and 0 bases from J, leaving 11 bases between. DNA for the CDR3: TGTGCCAGTAGTCCCAGGAGGAGCTCCTACGAGCAGTACTTC. Amino acids: CASSPRRSSYEQYF. Based on the CDR3 plus reference TRBV19 and TRBJ2-7, the full variable domain is DGGITQSPKYLFRKEGQNVTLSCEQNLNHDAMYWYRQDPGQGLRLIYYSQIVNDFQKGDIAEGYSVSREKKESFPLTVTSAQKNPTAFYLCASSPRRSSYEQYFGPGTRLTVT.

V usage is TRBV7-2 and J usage is TRBJ2-7; TRBD1 or TRBD2 may be the D gene (5 bases each). The CDR3 spans 14 residues. Germline-derived CDR1 and CDR2 are SGHTA and FQGNSA. Between the trimmed V and J ends, which lost 4 bases and 2 bases, there was a span of 12 bases. The CDR3 DNA sequence: TGTGCCAGCAGCTCCGGGACCTCTACCTACGAGCAGTACTTC. Its translation is CASSSGTSTYEQYF.

The V gene is TRBV6-6, the J gene TRBJ1-5, with D unresolved. The V gene lost 7 bases and the J gene lost 0 bases, with 7 bases spanning the gap. This CDR3 contains 13 residues. Per germline, CDR1 MNHNY and CDR2 SVGAGI (reference sequence). The CDR3 reads CASTPYSNQPQHF. For the CDR3, the DNA is TGTGCCAGCACCCCTTATAGCAATCAGCCCCAGCATTTT.